The subject of this entry is one T cell receptor (beta chain). PCR amplification relied on 60 Vbeta primers (plus 13 Jbeta primers). The table came from immunoSEQ multiplex PCR; TCRdb's copy has only in-frame clones and leaves some out. Of about 82,000 clones listed, 74% were seen once; the top ten hold about a fifth. These data originate in a study of cytomegalovirus exposure and HLA in healthy donors. The CDR3 contains 14 residues. The ends lost 0 bases at V and 5 bases at J; junction bases unmatched: 7. The germline CDR1 and CDR2 sequences are SQVTM and ANQGSEA. The chain has TRBV29-1 and TRBJ2-7; 7 nucleotides match TRBD1. The TCR was taken from a man younger than 45 in good health and CMV-seropositive. The source material was PBMCs. The CDR3 sequence is CSVEDGRGRDEQYF. CDR3 nucleotide sequence: TGCAGCGTTGAAGATGGTAGGGGGCGCGACGAGCAGTACTTC.